Each of the 20 T cell receptor beta chains below was sequenced from the same sample in a study of response to subunit inactivated influenza vaccine. A single record per CDR3 protein comes from TCRdb applying MiXCR to the RT-PCR reads. The repertoire holds under 800,000 distinct CDR3 sequences, with 11% to 15% as singletons. Sequencing was performed on PBMCs from blood, taken around 15 days before vaccination. These receptors originate from a man aged 50 or older who received an inactivated influenza vaccine.

This CDR3 reads CATGVAGGVDLEQFF. Here the CDR3 DNA reads TGTGCCACCGGAGTAGCGGGAGGGGTAGATCTTGAGCAGTTCTTC. The J gene is TRBJ2-1, the V gene TRBV10-3, with TRBD2 identical over 11 bases. This CDR3 has 15 residues. With V trimmed by 10 bases and J by 9 bases, 14 bases remained unmatched. Per the germline V gene, CDR1 is ENHRY and CDR2 is SYGVKD.

This clonotype has at least ten counts. The chain uses TRBV20-1 and TRBJ1-6; D is ambiguous. Trimming left V 2 bases short and J 7 bases short, with 15 bases between. CDR1 is DFQATT and CDR2 is SNEGSKA in the germline V gene (reference sequence). This CDR3 spans 15 amino acids. The CDR3 loop reads CSARKLDTRNSPLHF. In DNA form, the CDR3 reads TGCAGTGCTAGAAAACTCGACACAAGGAATTCACCCCTCCACTTT.

This clonotype was picked up a small number of times. This chain joins TRBV19 and TRBJ2-5; 7 bases are shared with TRBD2. This CDR3 has 15 residues. J gave up 1 base and V 6 bases, and 8 bases lay outside the gene matches. Per germline, CDR1 LNHDA and CDR2 SQIVND (reference sequence). CDR3 sequence: CASSTLAALQETQYF. In DNA, the CDR3 is TGTGCCAGTAGCACGCTAGCGGCACTCCAAGAGACCCAGTACTTC.

The V call is TRBV12-3 or TRBV12-4, the J call TRBJ2-2; TRBD2 might be the D (5 bases). The ends were cut back, 6 bases at V and 7 bases at J, with 18 bases in the middle. This CDR3 region has 15 residues. CDR3: CASSLQPARGGELFF. Here the CDR3 DNA reads TGTGCCAGCAGCCTCCAGCCGGCCCGGGGCGGGGAGCTGTTTTTT.

This clonotype turned up a few times. The rearrangement uses TRBV6-1 and TRBJ1-5; no clear D gene. Germline V gene data show CDR1 as MNHNS and CDR2 as SASEGT. The ends were cut back, 5 bases at V and 6 bases at J, with 17 bases in the middle. There are 15 residues in the CDR3. The CDR3 loop is CASSQVPISGQPQHF. The CDR3 bases are TGTGCCAGCAGTCAGGTGCCGATATCGGGTCAGCCCCAGCATTTT.

The V call is TRBV20-1, the J call TRBJ2-3; D might be TRBD2 (6 bases). V lost 3 bases and J lost 0, with 13 bases in between. This CDR3 has 15 residues. The germline V gene has CDR1 DFQATT and CDR2 SNEGSKA (reference sequence). CDR3 sequence: CSASARGKSTDTQYF. The CDR3 DNA sequence: TGCAGTGCTAGTGCCCGGGGGAAGAGCACAGATACGCAGTATTTT.

The chain employs TRBV7-2 and TRBJ2-7; either TRBD1 or TRBD2 may supply D (5 bases each). Looked up from germline, CDR1 is SGHTA and CDR2 is FQGNSA. Between the trimmed V and J ends, which lost 7 bases and 7 bases, there was a span of 20 bases. This CDR3 region has 14 residues. The CDR3 DNA is TGTGCCAGCACCCAGGGACCGCTCGTGGGGGAGCAGTACTTC. Translation: CASTQGPLVGEQYF.

V gene TRBV20-1 combines with J gene TRBJ2-4, with TRBD2 matching over 11 bases. CDR3 length equals 17 residues. V trimming: 5 bases; J trimming: 0 bases; junction bases outside the gene matches: 9. Germline CDR1 is DFQATT and CDR2 is SNEGSKA (reference sequence). CDR3: CSAEGLAEIIAKNIQYF. CDR3 DNA: TGCAGTGCTGAGGGACTAGCGGAGATAATAGCCAAAAACATTCAGTACTTC.

This chain's CDR3 is CASSYSNFGQAPTSYEQYF. CDR3 DNA: TGTGCCAGCAGTTACTCCAATTTCGGACAGGCTCCTACCTCCTACGAGCAGTACTTC. The rearrangement joins TRBV6-5 to TRBJ2-7; 7 positions match TRBD1. After removal of 0 bases from V and 0 bases from J, the junction contained 14 bases not matched to a gene. This CDR3 has 19 residues. Germline CDR1 is MNHEY and CDR2 is SVGAGI.

This chain uses TRBV27 with TRBJ1-6; TRBD1 matches 7 bases. V lost 0 bases and J lost 7; bases outside the gene matches: 3. The CDR3 runs to 15 residues. Looked up from germline, CDR1 is MNHEY and CDR2 is SMNVEV (reference sequence). CDR3 protein: CASSLSGQINSPLHF. The CDR3 DNA sequence: TGTGCCAGCAGTTTATCGGGACAGATCAATTCACCCCTCCACTTT.

This clonotype was counted many times. The chain uses TRBV4-3 and TRBJ2-7, with D unresolved. The V gene's germline CDR1 is LGHNA and CDR2 YSLEER. This CDR3 comprises 13 residues. V was clipped by 3 bases and J by 3 bases, with 9 bases between them. Written as DNA, the CDR3 is TGCGCCAGCAGCCATGACCACAGCTACGAGCAGTACTTC. This translates into CASSHDHSYEQYF.

This clonotype was counted only a few times. The chain joins TRBV2 to TRBJ2-1, with 8 bases fitting TRBD1. The CDR3 extends over 16 amino acids. V was clipped by 0 bases and J by 7 bases; unmatched bases: 8. Germline V lookup: CDR1 SNHLY, CDR2 FYNNEI. In DNA, the CDR3 is TGTGCCAGCAGTGAAGCTTGGGGACAGGCGTGGAATGAGCAGTTCTTC. This sequence encodes CASSEAWGQAWNEQFF.

This clonotype was seen only a few times. The chain combines TRBV15 with TRBJ2-6; the D call may be TRBD1 or TRBD2 (6 bases each). V was trimmed by 0 bases and J by 2 bases, leaving 8 bases between them. Germline V CDR1 and CDR2: LNHNV, YYDKDF (reference sequence). The CDR3 consists of 16 residues. The CDR3 DNA follows: TGTGCCACCAGCAGAGATCGGGGGCCTGGGGCCAACGTCCTGACTTTC. Its translation: CATSRDRGPGANVLTF.

The V call is TRBV7-2, the J call TRBJ1-5, with D unresolved. Trimming took 9 bases from V and 6 from J, leaving 15 bases between them. The CDR3 is 13 residues long. CDR1 and CDR2 (germline): SGHTA, FQGNSA. The chain's CDR3 is CASTATAAQPQHF. CDR3 coding DNA: TGTGCCAGTACCGCGACGGCCGCTCAGCCCCAGCATTTT.

The V call is TRBV9, the J call TRBJ2-7; TRBD2 matches at 11 bases. V shed 3 bases and J 2 bases; nucleotides not matched to a gene: 7. Germline values: CDR1 SGDLS, CDR2 YYNGEE. This CDR3 spans 16 amino acids. This CDR3 reads CASSELAGATAYEQYF. CDR3 nucleotide sequence: TGTGCCAGCAGCGAACTAGCGGGGGCAACTGCCTACGAGCAGTACTTC.

V is TRBV20-1 and J is TRBJ2-1; 12 nucleotides line up with TRBD2. Per germline, CDR1 DFQATT and CDR2 SNEGSKA (reference sequence). The CDR3 has 16 residues. Unmatched junction bases numbered 8, after V lost 0 bases and J lost 8 bases. The CDR3 region is CSAREVTSGGPHEQFF. DNA of the CDR3: TGCAGTGCTAGAGAGGTTACTAGCGGGGGGCCGCATGAGCAGTTCTTC.

The chain recombines TRBV7-2 with TRBJ2-5, with a weak D call TRBD2 (5 bases). The CDR3 extends over 15 amino acids. Germline CDR1 and CDR2: SGHTA and FQGNSA. The V and J ends lost 1 base and 4 bases respectively, with 13 bases between them. CDR3 in amino acids: CASSLGVRGSETQYF. The CDR3 nucleotides read TGTGCCAGCAGCTTAGGGGTTCGGGGTTCAGAGACCCAGTACTTC.

This clonotype has just a few counts. The chain combines TRBV27 with TRBJ2-7; tentatively, D is TRBD1 or TRBD2 (5 bases each). The V end lost 8 bases, the J end lost 7 bases, and 12 bases lay between the germline ends. The length of the CDR3 is 11 residues. CDR1 MNHEY and CDR2 SMNVEV come from the germline V gene (reference sequence). CDR3 bases: TGTGCCAGCGCCCAGGGCGGGGAGCAGTACTTC. This codes for CASAQGGEQYF.

This clonotype has just a few counts. The gene calls are TRBV2 and TRBJ2-7; D call uncertain. The CDR3 extends over 13 amino acids. Germline values: CDR1 SNHLY, CDR2 FYNNEI. Between the trimmed V and J ends, which lost 6 bases and 7 bases, there was a span of 16 bases. CDR3 in amino acids: CASSFGWAREQYF. The DNA for the CDR3 is TGTGCCAGCAGCTTCGGATGGGCGAGAGAGCAGTACTTC.

This chain uses TRBV20-1 with TRBJ1-1; 9 bases line up with TRBD1. The V segment lost 0 bases and the J segment 0 bases; nucleotides outside the gene matches: 8. CDR3 length: 17 amino acids. Germline lookup yields CDR1 DFQATT and CDR2 SNEGSKA (reference sequence). CDR3 sequence reads: CSARDGRGTGMNTEAFF. In DNA, the CDR3 is TGCAGTGCTAGAGATGGGCGGGGGACAGGGATGAACACTGAAGCTTTCTTT.